The 9 T cell receptor beta chains below all came from one sample that was sequenced in a study of cytomegalovirus exposure and HLA in healthy donors. 13 Jbeta primers and 60 Vbeta primers were used for the PCR. Profiling relied on immunoSEQ multiplex PCR, and the TCRdb table lists in-frame clones only, not all of them. The sample has 120,000 to 150,000 clones; roughly 80% are singletons. The sample consisted of PBMCs. Source of these receptors: a woman aged 50 to 60 in good health and CMV-seronegative.

This rearrangement joins TRBV28 to TRBJ2-5; 11 nucleotides match TRBD2. With 7 bases clipped from V and 0 bases from J, the junction kept 4 bases outside the gene matches. The CDR3 totals 15 residues. The germline V gene has CDR1 MDHEN and CDR2 SYDVKM. CDR3 loop: CASTRLAGYQETQYF. The DNA for the CDR3 is TGTGCCAGCACACGACTAGCGGGGTACCAAGAGACCCAGTACTTC.

On this clone itself: A read error may produce the germline difference seen at one junction end. This rearrangement joins TRBV7-2 to TRBJ1-5; a weak D match, TRBD1 (5 bases). This CDR3 spans 14 amino acids. In germline, CDR1 is SGHTA, CDR2 FQGNSA. This CDR3 is CASTLLGGNQPQHF. The CDR3 DNA sequence: TGTGCCAGCACCTTATTAGGGGGCAATCAGCCCCAGCATTTT.

This sequence joins TRBV21-1 and TRBJ1-1; TRBD1 was called by the table and not checked on the DNA. TRBV21-1 is shown as a pseudogene. CDR3 size: 17 residues. CDR3 residues: CASSADRFVEGKTEAFF. The CDR3 DNA sequence: TGTGCCAGCAGCGCGGACAGGTTTGTGGAAGGAAAGACTGAAGCTTTCTTT.

The V and J genes are TRBV4-2 and TRBJ1-1, with D unclear. From germline, CDR1 is LGHNA and CDR2 YNFKEQ. Trimming shortened V by 0 bases and J by 6 bases, and 11 bases separated the two germline ends. This CDR3 has 14 amino acids. CDR3 nucleotide sequence: TGTGCCAGCAGCCAAGATCCGGTCCCCGCTGAAGCTTTCTTT. The encoded protein is CASSQDPVPAEAFF.

This clone has just one count. The CDR3 region has the DNA TGCGCCAGCAGCCCGCGGAGCGGGGGGGGCCCTGAGCAGTTCTTC. It encodes CASSPRSGGGPEQFF. The chain links TRBV5-1 to TRBJ2-1; 10 bases map to TRBD2. V was clipped by 4 bases and J by 9 bases; unmatched bases: 10. The CDR3 contains 15 residues. CDR1 SGHRS and CDR2 YFSETQ come from the germline V gene. Variable domain in full (rest from reference TRBV5-1 and TRBJ2-1): KAGVTQTPRYLIKTRGQQVTLSCSPISGHRSVSWYQQTPGQGLQFLFEYFSETQRNKGNFPGRFSGRQFSNSRSEMNVSTLELGDSALYLCASSPRSGGGPEQFFGPGTRLTVL.

This rearrangement joins TRBV6-1 to TRBJ2-7, with TRBD1 matching 10 bases. CDR1 and CDR2 from the germline V gene are MNHNS and SASEGT. With 6 bases clipped from V and 5 bases from J, the junction kept 7 bases outside the gene matches. CDR3 size: 14 residues. Here the CDR3 DNA reads TGTGCCAGCAGCCTCGGGACAGGGGCCCACGAGCAGTACTTC. Protein: CASSLGTGAHEQYF.

The V call is TRBV19, the J call TRBJ2-3, with 7 bases identical to TRBD1. Germline CDR1 and CDR2: LNHDA and SQIVND (reference sequence). There are 12 residues in the CDR3. The V segment lost 6 bases and the J segment 3 bases; nucleotides outside the gene matches: 0. The CDR3 nucleotides are TGTGCCAGTAGACAGGGGACAGATACGCAGTATTTT. This encodes CASRQGTDTQYF.

The chain carries TRBV5-1 and TRBJ2-5, with a tentative D call TRBD2 (5 bases). This CDR3 has 14 residues. Germline V gene lookup returns CDR1 SGHRS and CDR2 YFSETQ. Trimming took off 0 bases at V and 5 bases at J, with 11 bases between the two ends. The CDR3 DNA reads as TGCGCCAGCAGCTTGGTTGCGGGCATTGAGACCCAGTACTTC. Its protein product is CASSLVAGIETQYF.

The CDR3 here is CAITPGHGSYNEQFF. The CDR3 DNA sequence: TGTGCCATCACCCCGGGACACGGCTCCTACAATGAGCAGTTCTTC. The gene calls are TRBV10-3 and TRBJ2-1, with D maybe TRBD1 (6 bases). Germline lookup yields CDR1 ENHRY and CDR2 SYGVKD. The V end lost 7 bases, the J end lost 0 bases, and 13 bases lay between the germline ends. This CDR3 has 15 amino acids.